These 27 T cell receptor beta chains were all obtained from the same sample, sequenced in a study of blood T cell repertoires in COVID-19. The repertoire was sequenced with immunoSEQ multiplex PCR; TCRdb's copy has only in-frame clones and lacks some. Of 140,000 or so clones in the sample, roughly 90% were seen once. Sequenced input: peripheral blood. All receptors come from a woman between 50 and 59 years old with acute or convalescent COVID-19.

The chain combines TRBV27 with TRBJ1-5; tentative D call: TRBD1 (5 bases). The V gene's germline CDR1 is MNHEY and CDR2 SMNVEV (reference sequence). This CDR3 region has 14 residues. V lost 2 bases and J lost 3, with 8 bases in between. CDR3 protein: CASSLIGVNQPQHF. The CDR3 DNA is TGTGCCAGCAGTTTAATAGGGGTCAATCAGCCCCAGCATTTT.

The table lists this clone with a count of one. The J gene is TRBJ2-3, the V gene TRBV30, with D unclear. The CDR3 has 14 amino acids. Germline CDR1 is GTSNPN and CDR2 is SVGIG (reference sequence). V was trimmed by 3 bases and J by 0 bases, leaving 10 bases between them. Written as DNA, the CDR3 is TGTGCCTGGAGGTCAGGCGCTAGCACAGATACGCAGTATTTT. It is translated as CAWRSGASTDTQYF.

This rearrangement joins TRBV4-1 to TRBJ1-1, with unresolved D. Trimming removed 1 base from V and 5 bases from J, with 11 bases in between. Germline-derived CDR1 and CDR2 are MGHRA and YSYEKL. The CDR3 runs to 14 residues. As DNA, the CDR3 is TGCGCCAGCAGCCAAGTGCTGGGCGAGACTGAAGCTTTCTTT. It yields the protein CASSQVLGETEAFF.

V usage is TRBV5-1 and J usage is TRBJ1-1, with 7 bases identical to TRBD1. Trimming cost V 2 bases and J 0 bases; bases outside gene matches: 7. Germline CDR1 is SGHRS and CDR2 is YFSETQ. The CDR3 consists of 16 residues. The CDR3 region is CASSFRTGYLNTEAFF. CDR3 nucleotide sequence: TGCGCCAGCAGCTTTCGGACAGGTTATCTGAACACTGAAGCTTTCTTT.

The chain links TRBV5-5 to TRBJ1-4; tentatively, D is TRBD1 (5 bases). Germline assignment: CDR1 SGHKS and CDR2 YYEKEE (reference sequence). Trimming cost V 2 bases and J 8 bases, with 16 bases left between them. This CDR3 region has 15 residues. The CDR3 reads CASSFDWGEEEKLFF. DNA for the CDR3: TGTGCCAGCAGCTTCGATTGGGGGGAGGAAGAAAAACTGTTTTTT.

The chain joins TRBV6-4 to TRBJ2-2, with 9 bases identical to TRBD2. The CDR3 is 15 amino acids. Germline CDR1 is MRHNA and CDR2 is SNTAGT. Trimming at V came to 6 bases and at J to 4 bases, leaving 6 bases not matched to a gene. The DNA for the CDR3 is TGTGCCAGCAGGGGAGCGGGAGGCGGCACCGGGGAGCTGTTTTTT. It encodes CASRGAGGGTGELFF.

CDR3 nucleotides: TGTGCCAGTAGTATTCCCAGGGCCGTTCACAATGAGCAGTTCTTC. Translated, it gives CASSIPRAVHNEQFF. This sequence joins TRBV19 and TRBJ2-1, with a weak D call TRBD1 (5 bases). The CDR3 covers 15 residues. V lost 3 bases and J lost 5, with 14 bases in between. The germline V gene encodes CDR1 LNHDA and CDR2 SQIVND (reference sequence).

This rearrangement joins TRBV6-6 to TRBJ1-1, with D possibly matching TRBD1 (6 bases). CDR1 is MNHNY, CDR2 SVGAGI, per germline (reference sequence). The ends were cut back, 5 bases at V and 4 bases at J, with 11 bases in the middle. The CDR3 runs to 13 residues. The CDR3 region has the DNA TGTGCCAGCAGTCAACAGGGTTCCACTGAAGCTTTCTTT. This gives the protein CASSQQGSTEAFF.

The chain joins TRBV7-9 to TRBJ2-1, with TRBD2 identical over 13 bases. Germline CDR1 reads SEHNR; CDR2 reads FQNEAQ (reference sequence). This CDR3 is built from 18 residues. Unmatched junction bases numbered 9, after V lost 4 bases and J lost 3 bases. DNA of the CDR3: TGTGCCAGCAGCTGGGATCCGGGACTAGCGGGATTCTACAATGAGCAGTTCTTC. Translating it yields CASSWDPGLAGFYNEQFF. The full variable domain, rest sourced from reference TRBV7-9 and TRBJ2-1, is DTGVSQNPRHKITKRGQNVTFRCDPISEHNRLYWYRQTLGQGPEFLTYFQNEAQLEKSRLLSDRFSAERPKGSFSTLEIQRTEQGDSAMYLCASSWDPGLAGFYNEQFFGPGTRLTVL.

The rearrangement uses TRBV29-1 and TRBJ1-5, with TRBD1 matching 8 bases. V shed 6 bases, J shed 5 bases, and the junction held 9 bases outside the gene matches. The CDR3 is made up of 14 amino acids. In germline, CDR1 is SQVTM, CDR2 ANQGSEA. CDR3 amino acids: CSVVAGGLDQPQHF. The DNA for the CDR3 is TGCAGCGTCGTGGCAGGGGGCCTTGATCAGCCCCAGCATTTT.

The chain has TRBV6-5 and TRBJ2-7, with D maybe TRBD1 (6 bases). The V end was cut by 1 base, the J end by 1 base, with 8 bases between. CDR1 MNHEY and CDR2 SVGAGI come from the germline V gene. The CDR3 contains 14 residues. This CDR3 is CASSYFTGSYEQYF. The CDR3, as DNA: TGTGCCAGCAGTTACTTTACAGGGTCCTACGAGCAGTACTTC.

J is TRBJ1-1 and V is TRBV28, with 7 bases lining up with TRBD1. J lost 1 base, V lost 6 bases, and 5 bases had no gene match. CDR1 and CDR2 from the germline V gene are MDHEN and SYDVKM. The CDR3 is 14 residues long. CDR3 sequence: CASRPRGRNTEAFF. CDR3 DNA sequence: TGTGCCAGCAGGCCGAGGGGGCGGAACACTGAAGCTTTCTTT.

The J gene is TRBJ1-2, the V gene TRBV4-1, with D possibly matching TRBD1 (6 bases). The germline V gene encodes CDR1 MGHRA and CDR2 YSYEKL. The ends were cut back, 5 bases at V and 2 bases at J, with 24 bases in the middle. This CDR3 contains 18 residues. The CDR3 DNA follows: TGCGCCAGCAGCACCCACTGGACAAGCCAGGGGAAAAACTATGGCTACACCTTC. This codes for CASSTHWTSQGKNYGYTF.

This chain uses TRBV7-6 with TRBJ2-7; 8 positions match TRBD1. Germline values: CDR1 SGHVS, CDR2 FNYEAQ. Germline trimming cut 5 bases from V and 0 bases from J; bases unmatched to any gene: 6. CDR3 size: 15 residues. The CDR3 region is CASSPGTGGSYEQYF. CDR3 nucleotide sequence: TGTGCCAGCAGCCCGGGGACAGGCGGCTCCTACGAGCAGTACTTC.

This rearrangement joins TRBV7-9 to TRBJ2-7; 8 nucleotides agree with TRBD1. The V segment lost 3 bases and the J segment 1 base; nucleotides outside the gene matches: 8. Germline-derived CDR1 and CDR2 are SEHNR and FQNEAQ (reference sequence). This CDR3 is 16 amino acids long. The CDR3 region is CASSLRTGSLSYEQYF. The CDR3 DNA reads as TGTGCCAGCAGCTTGCGGACAGGGTCCCTTTCCTACGAGCAGTACTTC.

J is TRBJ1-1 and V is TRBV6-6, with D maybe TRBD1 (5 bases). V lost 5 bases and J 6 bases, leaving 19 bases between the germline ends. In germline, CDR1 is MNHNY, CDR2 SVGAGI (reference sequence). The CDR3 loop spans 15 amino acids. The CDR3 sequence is CASSPTGMGSAEAFF. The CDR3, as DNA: TGTGCCAGCAGTCCAACAGGCATGGGGTCGGCTGAAGCTTTCTTT.

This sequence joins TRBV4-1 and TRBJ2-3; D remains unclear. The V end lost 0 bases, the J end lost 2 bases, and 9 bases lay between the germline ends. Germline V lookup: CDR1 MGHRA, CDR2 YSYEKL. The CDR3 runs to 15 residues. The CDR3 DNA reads TGCGCCAGCAGCCAAGACTTCTTCCTCACAGATACGCAGTATTTT. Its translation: CASSQDFFLTDTQYF.

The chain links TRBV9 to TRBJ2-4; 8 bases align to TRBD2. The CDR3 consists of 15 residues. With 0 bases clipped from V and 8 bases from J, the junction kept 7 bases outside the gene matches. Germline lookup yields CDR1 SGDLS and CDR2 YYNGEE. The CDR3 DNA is TGTGCCAGCAGCGTAGCTGGGACTAGTCGGGACATTCAGTACTTC. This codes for CASSVAGTSRDIQYF.

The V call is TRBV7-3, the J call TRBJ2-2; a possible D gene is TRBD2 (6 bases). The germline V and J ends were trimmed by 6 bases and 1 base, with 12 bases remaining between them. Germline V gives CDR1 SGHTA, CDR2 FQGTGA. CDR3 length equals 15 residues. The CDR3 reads CASSPDGGNTGELFF. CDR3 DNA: TGTGCCAGCAGTCCGGACGGGGGGAACACCGGGGAGCTGTTTTTT.

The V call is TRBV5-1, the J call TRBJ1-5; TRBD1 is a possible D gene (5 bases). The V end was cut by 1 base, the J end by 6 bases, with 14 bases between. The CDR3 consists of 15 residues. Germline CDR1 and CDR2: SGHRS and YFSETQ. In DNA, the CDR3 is TGCGCCAGCAGCTTGAGGGGTCAAAACGGTCAGCCCCAGCATTTT. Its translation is CASSLRGQNGQPQHF.

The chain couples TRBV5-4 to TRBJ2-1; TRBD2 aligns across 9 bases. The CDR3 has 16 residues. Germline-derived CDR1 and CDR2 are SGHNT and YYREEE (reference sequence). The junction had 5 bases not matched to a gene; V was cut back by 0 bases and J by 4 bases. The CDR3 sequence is CASSLALAGIYNEQFF. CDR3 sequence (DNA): TGTGCCAGCAGCTTGGCTCTAGCGGGGATTTACAATGAGCAGTTCTTC.

CDR3 region: CASSFGLSNTGELFF. The CDR3 bases are TGTGCCAGCAGTTTTGGGCTATCGAACACCGGGGAGCTGTTTTTT. The V gene is TRBV6-5, the J gene TRBJ2-2; no definite D call. The CDR3 runs 15 residues. The germline V gene has CDR1 MNHEY and CDR2 SVGAGI. The V and J ends lost 4 bases and 0 bases respectively, with 9 bases between them.

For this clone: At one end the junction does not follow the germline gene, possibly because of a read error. The CDR3 sequence: CASSPGTGSSRF. CDR3 nucleotide sequence: TGTGCCAGCAGCCCCGGGACAGGGAGTTCCAGATTT. The J gene is TRBJ1-6, the V gene TRBV11-2; 9 bases align to TRBD1. The CDR3 length is 12 residues. From germline, CDR1 is SGHAT and CDR2 FQNNGV.

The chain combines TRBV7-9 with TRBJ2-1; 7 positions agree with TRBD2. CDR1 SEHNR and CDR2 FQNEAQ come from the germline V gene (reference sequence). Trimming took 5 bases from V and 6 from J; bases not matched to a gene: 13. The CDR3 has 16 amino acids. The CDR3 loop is CASSVSQRDWANEQFF. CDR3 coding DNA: TGTGCCAGCAGCGTATCACAGCGGGACTGGGCCAATGAGCAGTTCTTC.

The CDR3 loop reads CASSSGLAYSGANVLTF. Written as DNA, the CDR3 is TGTGCCAGCAGCTCCGGACTAGCGTATTCTGGGGCCAACGTCCTGACTTTC. This chain connects TRBV7-2 to TRBJ2-6; 9 bases match TRBD2. Looked up from germline, CDR1 is SGHTA and CDR2 is FQGNSA. Unmatched junction bases numbered 5, after V lost 4 bases and J lost 1 base. The CDR3 consists of 17 residues.

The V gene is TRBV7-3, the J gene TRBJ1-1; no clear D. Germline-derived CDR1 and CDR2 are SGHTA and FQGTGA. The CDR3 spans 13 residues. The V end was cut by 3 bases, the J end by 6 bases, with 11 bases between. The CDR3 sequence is CASSFVPVAEAFF. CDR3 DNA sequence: TGTGCCAGCAGCTTCGTCCCAGTCGCTGAAGCTTTCTTT. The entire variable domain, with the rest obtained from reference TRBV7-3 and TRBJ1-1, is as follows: GAGVSQTPSNKVTEKGKYVELRCDPISGHTALYWYRQSLGQGPEFLIYFQGTGAADDSGLPNDRFFAVRPEGSVSTLKIQRTERGDSAVYLCASSFVPVAEAFFGQGTRLTVV.

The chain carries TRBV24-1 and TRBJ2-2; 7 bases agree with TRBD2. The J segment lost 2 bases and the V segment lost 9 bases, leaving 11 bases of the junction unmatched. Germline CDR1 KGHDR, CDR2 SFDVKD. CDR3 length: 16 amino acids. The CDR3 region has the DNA TGTGCCACCTCTTTTGGGCCAGCGGGAAACACCGGGGAGCTGTTTTTT. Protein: CATSFGPAGNTGELFF.